The 31 T cell receptor beta chains in this list originate from one sample, sequenced in a study of blood T cell repertoires in COVID-19. Clones were read by immunoSEQ multiplex PCR, and TCRdb kept only the in-frame ones, dropping some. Of some 100,000 clones listed, 70% to 90% are singletons. The material sequenced was peripheral blood. The receptors stem from a human donor in a cohort sampled during active COVID-19.

The chain is built from TRBV5-1 and TRBJ2-2; D perhaps matches TRBD2 (5 bases). The CDR3 consists of 15 residues. Germline CDR1 is SGHRS and CDR2 is YFSETQ. The germline V and J ends were trimmed by 0 bases and 4 bases, with 10 bases remaining between them. The chain's CDR3 is CASSLGGPGTGELFF. For the CDR3, the DNA is TGCGCCAGCAGCTTGGGCGGGCCAGGCACCGGGGAGCTGTTTTTT.

The chain couples TRBV15 to TRBJ2-2; 14 bases align to TRBD2. Germline CDR1 and CDR2: LNHNV and YYDKDF (reference sequence). This CDR3 has 17 amino acids. Trimming took 2 bases from V and 8 from J; bases not matched to a gene: 7. The CDR3 loop is CATSRKRLAGGFGELFF. The DNA for the CDR3 is TGTGCCACCAGCAGAAAACGACTAGCGGGAGGGTTTGGGGAGCTGTTTTTT.

This clone appeared a few times. The rearrangement joins TRBV7-9 to TRBJ2-5, with D hard to call. There are 12 residues in the CDR3. Trimming shortened V by 5 bases and J by 7 bases, and 11 bases separated the two germline ends. Germline V lookup: CDR1 SEHNR, CDR2 FQNEAQ (reference sequence). DNA of the CDR3: TGTGCCAGCAGCCCCTCCGGGTTGACCCAGTACTTC. It translates to CASSPSGLTQYF.

The chain joins TRBV5-6 to TRBJ1-2, with TRBD1 matching over 7 bases. Losses at the gene ends were 2 bases for V and 3 bases for J; bases not matched to a gene: 4. The CDR3 contains 14 residues. Germline CDR1 SGHDT, CDR2 YYEEEE. This CDR3 reads CASSLFGQDYGYTF. The CDR3 DNA sequence: TGTGCCAGCAGCTTATTCGGACAGGACTATGGCTACACCTTC.

The genes are TRBV12-3 or TRBV12-4 and TRBJ2-7; the D is unclear. V dropped 6 bases and J dropped 6 bases, with 9 bases sitting between them. The CDR3 has 11 residues. The CDR3 region is CASSLAGEQYF. DNA for the CDR3: TGTGCCAGCAGCCTGGCAGGCGAGCAGTACTTC.

This sequence joins TRBV6-6 and TRBJ1-1, with D unresolved. V lost 2 bases, J lost 10 bases, and 11 bases lay in between. CDR1 and CDR2 from the germline V gene are MNHNY and SVGAGI (reference sequence). The CDR3 has 12 residues. CDR3 bases: TGTGCCAGCAGTTACCCTAGAGGAGGAGCTTTCTTT. This sequence encodes CASSYPRGGAFF.

For the CDR3, the DNA is TGTGCCAGCAGCGTAGGACTAGCGGATACCGTGGGAGATACGCAGTATTTT. Protein: CASSVGLADTVGDTQYF. The chain couples TRBV9 to TRBJ2-3, with 9 bases aligning to TRBD2. In germline, CDR1 is SGDLS, CDR2 YYNGEE. V gave up 0 bases and J gave up 5 bases; unmatched junction bases: 10. This CDR3 comprises 17 residues.

The table lists this clone with a few counts. This chain uses TRBV18 with TRBJ2-1; maybe TRBD2 (5 bases). Germline CDR1 and CDR2: KGHSH and LQKENI. Trimming stripped 6 bases from V and 6 bases from J, with 15 bases between. The CDR3 totals 14 residues. In nucleotides, the CDR3 is TGTGCCAGCTCCGGACCGGACTCCCCCAATGAGCAGTTCTTC. Protein: CASSGPDSPNEQFF.

The chain employs TRBV7-9 and TRBJ2-1; TRBD2 matches 8 bases. The CDR3 extends over 13 amino acids. The junction had 3 bases not matched to a gene; V was cut back by 4 bases and J by 7 bases. CDR1 is SEHNR and CDR2 is FQNEAQ in the germline V gene (reference sequence). In nucleotides, the CDR3 is TGTGCCAGCAGCTCGGGGGGGCTTAATGAGCAGTTCTTC. It codes for CASSSGGLNEQFF.

Points on this clone: A junction boundary mismatches the germline segment, possibly from a read error. This sample includes further DNA sequences coding for the same CDR3. This rearrangement joins TRBV24-1 to TRBJ1-1; D gene unclear. Germline assignment: CDR1 KGHDR and CDR2 SFDVKD. The CDR3 is 17 residues long. CDR3 DNA: TGTGCCACTAGTGATTCCCTGTTTTACAGCATGAACACTGAAGCTTTCTTT. It translates to CATSDSLFYSMNTEAFF.

This clone was found a few times. V gene TRBV7-9 combines with J gene TRBJ2-7, with 7 bases that match TRBD1. CDR1 is SEHNR and CDR2 is FQNEAQ in the germline V gene (reference sequence). CDR3 size: 15 residues. J lost 5 bases, V lost 1 base, and 8 bases had no gene match. The CDR3 is CASSLGQGNLDEQYF. CDR3 in DNA: TGTGCCAGCAGCTTAGGACAGGGAAACCTCGACGAGCAGTACTTC.

The chain employs TRBV18 and TRBJ1-4; weak D call: TRBD1 (6 bases). This CDR3 spans 15 amino acids. CDR1 KGHSH and CDR2 LQKENI come from the germline V gene. Trimming shortened V by 5 bases and J by 3 bases, and 13 bases separated the two germline ends. This CDR3 reads CASSGDRIANEKLFF. The CDR3 DNA follows: TGTGCCAGCTCAGGCGACAGGATCGCTAATGAAAAACTGTTTTTT. The full variable domain, completed using reference TRBV18 and TRBJ1-4, is NAGVMQNPRHLVRRRGQEARLRCSPMKGHSHVYWYRQLPEEGLKFMVYLQKENIIDESGMPKERFSAEFPKEGPSILRIQQVVRGDSAAYFCASSGDRIANEKLFFGSGTQLSVL.

The chain combines TRBV2 with TRBJ2-7, with 7 nucleotides matching TRBD2. J gave up 4 bases and V 6 bases, and 12 bases lay outside the gene matches. Germline assignment: CDR1 SNHLY and CDR2 FYNNEI. This CDR3 region has 15 residues. Here the CDR3 DNA reads TGTGCCAGCAGAGCATCACCGGGACTAATATACGAGCAGTACTTC. As protein: CASRASPGLIYEQYF. Supplemented by reference TRBV2 and TRBJ2-7, the full variable domain reads EPEVTQTPSHQVTQMGQEVILRCVPISNHLYFYWYRQILGQKVEFLVSFYNNEISEKSEIFDDQFSVERPDGSNFTLKIRSTKLEDSAMYFCASRASPGLIYEQYFGPGTRLTVT.

V usage is TRBV7-9 and J usage is TRBJ2-2, with 7 positions matching TRBD2. The CDR3 runs 19 residues. The V gene end was trimmed by 5 bases and the J gene end by 2 bases; junction bases not matched to a gene: 17. Germline V CDR1 and CDR2: SEHNR, FQNEAQ (reference sequence). The chain's CDR3 is CASSTPLASSGDNTGELFF. The CDR3 nucleotides read TGTGCCAGCAGCACCCCCTTGGCGTCTAGCGGAGATAACACCGGGGAGCTGTTTTTT.

The gene calls are TRBV19 and TRBJ1-2; D unresolved. The germline CDR1 and CDR2 sequences are LNHDA and SQIVND (reference sequence). V gave up 6 bases and J gave up 6 bases, with 17 bases separating them. The CDR3 consists of 14 residues. In DNA form, the CDR3 reads TGTGCCAGTAGGGACCGCGGGAGGAGCGATGGCTACACCTTC. Translating gives CASRDRGRSDGYTF.

This chain connects TRBV5-1 to TRBJ2-1; 8 nucleotides line up with TRBD1. CDR3 length: 15 residues. Germline V gene data show CDR1 as SGHRS and CDR2 as YFSETQ. J was trimmed by 5 bases and V by 0 bases; bases with no gene match: 4. CDR3 in DNA: TGCGCCAGCAGCTTGGCGGGACAGGTGCACAATGAGCAGTTCTTC. This codes for CASSLAGQVHNEQFF. The variable domain in full, completed from reference TRBV5-1 and TRBJ2-1, reads KAGVTQTPRYLIKTRGQQVTLSCSPISGHRSVSWYQQTPGQGLQFLFEYFSETQRNKGNFPGRFSGRQFSNSRSEMNVSTLELGDSALYLCASSLAGQVHNEQFFGPGTRLTVL.

The chain carries TRBV7-2 and TRBJ1-1; tentatively, D is TRBD1 (6 bases). Trimming stripped 4 bases from V and 4 bases from J, with 13 bases between. In germline, CDR1 is SGHTA, CDR2 FQGNSA. The CDR3 sequence is 14 residues long. Written as DNA, the CDR3 is TGTGCCAGCAGCTCGAGAACAGGGTCCACTGAAGCTTTCTTT. This translates into CASSSRTGSTEAFF.

This sequence joins TRBV29-1 and TRBJ2-1, with 7 nucleotides matching TRBD1. There are 14 residues in the CDR3. The V segment lost 6 bases and the J segment 8 bases; nucleotides outside the gene matches: 13. Germline loops: CDR1 SQVTM, CDR2 ANQGSEA. CDR3 DNA sequence: TGCAGCGTAGATACAGGGGCAGGACGCCATGAGCAGTTCTTC. Translating it yields CSVDTGAGRHEQFF.

This clone was seen a single time. The chain is built from TRBV7-2 and TRBJ2-1; maybe TRBD2 (5 bases). V lost 1 base and J 10 bases, leaving 17 bases between the germline ends. Germline V lookup: CDR1 SGHTA, CDR2 FQGNSA. The CDR3 loop spans 15 amino acids. The CDR3 region has the DNA TGTGCCAGCAGCTTAGGAATGGGAGCTACAATGGAGCAGTTCTTC. Amino acids: CASSLGMGATMEQFF.

The chain joins TRBV27 to TRBJ1-5; D is perhaps TRBD1 (5 bases). Germline loops: CDR1 MNHEY, CDR2 SMNVEV (reference sequence). The CDR3 covers 15 residues. Deletions cut 1 base from V and 4 bases from J, with 11 bases between. In DNA, the CDR3 is TGTGCCAGCAGTTTATTGGCAGGGACTAATCAGCCCCAGCATTTT. Protein sequence: CASSLLAGTNQPQHF.

The rearrangement links TRBV10-3 to TRBJ2-3, with 7 positions matching TRBD1. With V trimmed by 2 bases and J by 4 bases, 6 bases remained unmatched. The length of the CDR3 is 15 residues. Germline V CDR1 and CDR2: ENHRY, SYGVKD. The CDR3 DNA follows: TGTGCCATCAGTGAGACAGGGGCAAGGGCAGATACGCAGTATTTT. Translated: CAISETGARADTQYF.

J is TRBJ1-5 and V is TRBV19; D is ambiguous. This CDR3 comprises 17 residues. Germline V gene sequence: CDR1 LNHDA, CDR2 SQIVND (reference sequence). V was cut by 5 bases and J by 4 bases, with 21 bases left in between. The CDR3, as DNA: TGTGCCAGTAGTTTAATTGTTTGGGCAGAGAGTAATCAGCCCCAGCATTTT. Residues: CASSLIVWAESNQPQHF.

V and J are TRBV6-2 or TRBV6-3 and TRBJ2-7; D is unclear. Per the germline V gene, CDR1 is MNHEY and CDR2 is SVGEGT. V lost 0 bases to trimming and J lost 3 bases, with 6 bases between them. CDR3 length: 13 residues. The CDR3 DNA follows: TGTGCCAGCAGTTACTCCCTCCGCTACGAGCAGTACTTC. Its translation is CASSYSLRYEQYF.

This chain joins TRBV11-2 and TRBJ2-3, with TRBD1 identical over 10 bases. Germline V gene data show CDR1 as SGHAT and CDR2 as FQNNGV. This CDR3 spans 16 amino acids. J lost 0 bases, V lost 5 bases, and 5 bases had no gene match. DNA for the CDR3: TGTGCCAGCAGCCGGGACAGGGGAATAAGCACAGATACGCAGTATTTT. This encodes CASSRDRGISTDTQYF.

This clone was picked up one time. V and J are TRBV30 and TRBJ2-5; unclear D gene. The CDR3 sequence is 13 residues long. In germline, CDR1 is GTSNPN, CDR2 SVGIG (reference sequence). V lost 2 bases and J lost 3, with 10 bases in between. CDR3: CAWSLGTKETQYF. For the CDR3, the DNA is TGTGCCTGGAGTCTCGGTACTAAAGAGACCCAGTACTTC.

The CDR3 nucleotides read TGTGCCAGCAGTTCCGCAGGGGACAGCCCAGAAGCTTTCTTT. As protein: CASSSAGDSPEAFF. This rearrangement joins TRBV27 to TRBJ1-1; TRBD1 matches 7 bases. The CDR3 has 14 amino acids. Germline-derived CDR1 and CDR2 are MNHEY and SMNVEV (reference sequence). V gave up 4 bases and J gave up 8 bases; unmatched junction bases: 10.

The chain uses TRBV12-3 or TRBV12-4 and TRBJ1-2, with unresolved D. V was cut by 2 bases and J by 2 bases, with 6 bases left in between. The CDR3 has 13 amino acids. As DNA, the CDR3 is TGTGCCAGCAGTTTATCCGGGAACTATGGCTACACCTTC. Translated, it gives CASSLSGNYGYTF.

The rearrangement links TRBV5-6 to TRBJ2-2; D remains ambiguous. This CDR3 contains 13 residues. Germline CDR1 is SGHDT and CDR2 is YYEEEE. The V and J ends lost 5 bases and 6 bases respectively, with 11 bases between them. CDR3 sequence: CASSPRVAGELFF. The DNA of the CDR3 is TGTGCCAGCAGTCCGCGCGTCGCCGGGGAGCTGTTTTTT. Together with reference TRBV5-6 and TRBJ2-2, the CDR3 gives the full variable domain: DAGVTQSPTHLIKTRGQQVTLRCSPKSGHDTVSWYQQALGQGPQFIFQYYEEEERQRGNFPDRFSGHQFPNYSSELNVNALLLGDSALYLCASSPRVAGELFFGEGSRLTVL.

The V call is TRBV10-2, the J call TRBJ1-1; D is perhaps TRBD1 (6 bases). Germline loops: CDR1 WSHSY, CDR2 SAAADI. The CDR3 is 11 amino acids. V lost 6 bases to trimming and J lost 8 bases, with 10 bases between them. CDR3 bases: TGCGCCAGCAGAGAACAGGGAGAAGCTTTCTTT. Translating gives CASREQGEAFF.

The genes are TRBV5-6 and TRBJ2-5; TRBD2 is a possible D gene (6 bases). CDR1 is SGHDT and CDR2 is YYEEEE in the germline V gene. This CDR3 region has 13 residues. Trimming cost V 0 bases and J 5 bases, with 8 bases left between them. This chain's CDR3 is CASSLGGRETQYF. As DNA, the CDR3 is TGTGCCAGCAGCTTGGGTGGGAGGGAGACCCAGTACTTC.

The rearrangement joins TRBV3-1 (or the pseudogene TRBV3-2) to TRBJ1-1; 7 positions match TRBD1. V lost 5 bases and J lost 6; bases outside the gene matches: 12. The V gene's germline CDR1 is LGHDT and CDR2 YNNKEL (reference sequence). CDR3 length: 15 amino acids. This CDR3 is CASSTQNRGRAEAFF. The CDR3, as DNA: TGTGCCAGCAGCACACAGAACAGGGGTAGGGCTGAAGCTTTCTTT.